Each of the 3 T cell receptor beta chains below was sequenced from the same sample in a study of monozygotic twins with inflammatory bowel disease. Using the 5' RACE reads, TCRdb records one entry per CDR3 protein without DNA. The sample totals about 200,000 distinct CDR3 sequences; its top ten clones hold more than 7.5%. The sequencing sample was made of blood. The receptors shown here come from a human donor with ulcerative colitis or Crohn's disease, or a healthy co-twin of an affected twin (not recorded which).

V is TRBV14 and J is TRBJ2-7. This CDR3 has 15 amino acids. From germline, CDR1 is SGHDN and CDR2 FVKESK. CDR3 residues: CASSQDLKGSYEQYF. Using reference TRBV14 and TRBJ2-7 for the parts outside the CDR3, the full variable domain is EAGVTQFPSHSVIEKGQTVTLRCDPISGHDNLYWYRRVMGKEIKFLLHFVKESKQDESGMPNNRFLAERTGGTYSTLKVQPAELEDSGVYFCASSQDLKGSYEQYFGPGTRLTVT.

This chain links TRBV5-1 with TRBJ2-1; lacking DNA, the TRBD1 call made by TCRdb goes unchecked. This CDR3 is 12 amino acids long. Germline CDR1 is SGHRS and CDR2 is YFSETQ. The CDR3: CASSLGDNEQFF.

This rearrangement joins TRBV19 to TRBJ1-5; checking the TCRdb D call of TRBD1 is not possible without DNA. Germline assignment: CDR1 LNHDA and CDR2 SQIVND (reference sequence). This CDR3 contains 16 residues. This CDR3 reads CASSPLGQGDNQPQHF.